The present T cell receptor beta chain was sequenced within a study of cytomegalovirus exposure and HLA in healthy donors. With V trimmed by 4 bases and J by 5 bases, 11 bases remained unmatched. Per the germline V gene, CDR1 is LGHNA and CDR2 is YSLEER. This CDR3 contains 15 residues. A remark on this clone: What it binds is not known.

PCR involved 60 Vbeta and 13 Jbeta primers. The assay was immunoSEQ multiplex PCR, and TCRdb's table has in-frame clones only and misses some. The profile covers about 130,000 clones, with approximately 74% appearing a single time and approximately 4% taken by the ten largest. Study conclusions and caveats: Several of the most significant clusters appeared, in a later analysis, to be linked to common viral pathogens. Among TCR beta chains, those listed as cytomegalovirus-associated numbered over 150. Among immune exposure information, only CMV serostatus was available. Compared with the roughly 700-donor mean, an Asian-associated ancestry cluster reportedly had fewer N-insertions, according to a later analysis.

This chain links TRBV4-3 with TRBJ2-7; 7 bases line up with TRBD2. The TCR was taken from a man aged 35-49 years in good health and CMV-seropositive. The material sequenced was PBMCs. The CDR3 DNA is TGCGCCAGCAGCCCCCGCCCCGGGGGGAACGACGAGCAGTACTTC. Amino acid sequence: CASSPRPGGNDEQYF.